The 14 T cell receptor beta chains below all came from one sample that was sequenced in a study of blood T cell repertoires in COVID-19. Assay used: immunoSEQ multiplex PCR; TCRdb lists only in-frame clones, some missing. The sample consists of 200,000 to 250,000 clones, about 86% of them appearing once. Sequencing used peripheral blood. The receptors here all came from a man aged 45-65 years with active or convalescent COVID-19.

This clone was counted at least ten times. The chain links TRBV27 to TRBJ1-5; 7 bases are shared with TRBD1. Germline V CDR1 and CDR2: MNHEY, SMNVEV (reference sequence). The length of the CDR3 is 14 residues. The V and J ends lost 6 bases and 2 bases, in that order; junction bases with no gene match: 4. The CDR3 loop reads CASSPGTGNQPQHF. CDR3 sequence (DNA): TGTGCCAGCAGCCCCGGGACAGGCAATCAGCCCCAGCATTTT.

This clone came up once. This chain connects TRBV11-2 to TRBJ2-7; D unclear. The V gene lost 0 bases and the J gene lost 4 bases, with 10 bases spanning the gap. Germline CDR1 and CDR2: SGHAT and FQNNGV. This CDR3 is 14 amino acids long. The CDR3 DNA sequence: TGTGCCAGCAGCTTAGAGTTAACATTTTACGAGCAGTACTTC. This gives the protein CASSLELTFYEQYF.

V usage is TRBV6-2 or TRBV6-3 and J usage is TRBJ2-3; the match to TRBD2 covers 8 bases. V dropped 6 bases and J dropped 4; count of bases not matched to a gene: 12. The CDR3 has 16 amino acids. The germline V gene encodes CDR1 MNHEY and CDR2 SVGEGT. DNA of the CDR3: TGTGCCAGCAGCAGCCCGGGGGGGACCATATCAGATACGCAGTATTTT. Protein: CASSSPGGTISDTQYF.

The rearrangement uses TRBV13 and TRBJ1-2, with TRBD1 matching 9 bases. From germline, CDR1 is PRHDT and CDR2 FYEKMQ (reference sequence). The CDR3 length is 15 residues. V lost 5 bases to trimming and J lost 4 bases; unmatched junction nucleotides: 8. The CDR3 loop is CASSARDRATYGYTF. The CDR3 nucleotides read TGTGCCAGCAGCGCACGGGACAGGGCTACCTATGGCTACACCTTC.

The V gene is TRBV19, the J gene TRBJ1-4, with D perhaps TRBD1 (6 bases). The germline V gene has CDR1 LNHDA and CDR2 SQIVND (reference sequence). CDR3 size: 16 residues. Trimming took off 5 bases at V and 7 bases at J, with 20 bases between the two ends. Here the CDR3 DNA reads TGTGCCAGTAGTCCCCAACTCGGGGGGCAGGTTGAAAAACTGTTTTTT. This encodes CASSPQLGGQVEKLFF. Full variable domain (outside the CDR3, taken from reference TRBV19 and TRBJ1-4): DGGITQSPKYLFRKEGQNVTLSCEQNLNHDAMYWYRQDPGQGLRLIYYSQIVNDFQKGDIAEGYSVSREKKESFPLTVTSAQKNPTAFYLCASSPQLGGQVEKLFFGSGTQLSVL.

This clone was counted between two and nine times. The V and J genes are TRBV5-1 and TRBJ1-1; possibly TRBD1 for D (5 bases). V was trimmed by 0 bases and J by 3 bases, leaving 9 bases between them. Germline loops: CDR1 SGHRS, CDR2 YFSETQ. The CDR3 is made up of 14 amino acids. CDR3 sequence: CASSLGQPYTEAFF. In nucleotides, the CDR3 is TGCGCCAGCAGCTTGGGACAGCCTTACACTGAAGCTTTCTTT. The whole variable domain, remainder taken from reference TRBV5-1 and TRBJ1-1, is KAGVTQTPRYLIKTRGQQVTLSCSPISGHRSVSWYQQTPGQGLQFLFEYFSETQRNKGNFPGRFSGRQFSNSRSEMNVSTLELGDSALYLCASSLGQPYTEAFFGQGTRLTVV.

The chain couples TRBV4-1 to TRBJ2-7, with 8 bases that match TRBD1. V shed 1 base and J 7 bases; nucleotides not matched to a gene: 9. The CDR3 extends over 15 amino acids. The V gene's germline CDR1 is MGHRA and CDR2 YSYEKL. The DNA for the CDR3 is TGCGCCAGCAGCCAAGGCGGGACAGGCCCTCTTGAGCAGTACTTC. Translation gives CASSQGGTGPLEQYF.

The chain carries TRBV7-3 and TRBJ1-6, with D possibly matching TRBD1 (5 bases). V lost 4 bases, J lost 7 bases, and 11 bases lay in between. The CDR3 contains 14 residues. Germline V gene lookup returns CDR1 SGHTA and CDR2 FQGTGA. The CDR3 coding sequence is TGTGCCAGCAGCTACGGGGGGGTGAATTCACCCCTCCACTTT. Encoded protein: CASSYGGVNSPLHF.

CDR3 region: CASYRAGGADTQYF. CDR3 nucleotide sequence: TGTGCCAGTTATCGAGCGGGAGGCGCAGATACGCAGTATTTT. V gene TRBV2 combines with J gene TRBJ2-3, with TRBD2 identical over 9 bases. V lost 9 bases and J lost 4; bases outside the gene matches: 8. Germline CDR1 is SNHLY and CDR2 is FYNNEI. The CDR3 totals 14 residues.

This chain connects TRBV5-1 to TRBJ1-2; a possible D gene is TRBD1 (6 bases). CDR1 is SGHRS and CDR2 is YFSETQ in the germline V gene. With 3 bases removed from V and 4 bases from J, the gap between germline ends came to 10 bases. The CDR3 covers 13 residues. The DNA for the CDR3 is TGCGCCAGCAGCTCAGGACAGAGCTATGGCTACACCTTC. It translates to CASSSGQSYGYTF.

Only one count was recorded for this clone. V is TRBV2 and J is TRBJ1-2, with D possibly TRBD1 on 5 matching bases. V was shortened by 3 bases and J by 4 bases, with 12 bases between the two germline ends. CDR1 SNHLY and CDR2 FYNNEI come from the germline V gene. This CDR3 has 14 amino acids. The CDR3 bases are TGTGCCAGCAGTGAGGCAGGGAAGGGCTATGGCTACACCTTC. It translates to CASSEAGKGYGYTF. Full variable domain (outside the CDR3, taken from reference TRBV2 and TRBJ1-2): EPEVTQTPSHQVTQMGQEVILRCVPISNHLYFYWYRQILGQKVEFLVSFYNNEISEKSEIFDDQFSVERPDGSNFTLKIRSTKLEDSAMYFCASSEAGKGYGYTFGSGTRLTVV.

The chain uses TRBV6-5 and TRBJ2-2; 7 nucleotides agree with TRBD2. V lost 6 bases and J lost 7; bases outside the gene matches: 2. CDR3 length: 12 residues. Germline lookup yields CDR1 MNHEY and CDR2 SVGAGI. DNA of the CDR3: TGTGCCAGCAGCAGGGAGGGCGGGGAGCTGTTTTTT. It yields the protein CASSREGGELFF.

The V call is TRBV5-6, the J call TRBJ1-4; the D gene is possibly TRBD1 (5 bases). The germline CDR1 and CDR2 sequences are SGHDT and YYEEEE. V was trimmed by 0 bases and J by 4 bases, leaving 7 bases between them. This CDR3 spans 14 amino acids. The CDR3 DNA reads as TGTGCCAGCAGCTTGGAGGGGTTTAATGAAAAACTGTTTTTT. This codes for CASSLEGFNEKLFF. Full variable domain (outside the CDR3, taken from reference TRBV5-6 and TRBJ1-4): DAGVTQSPTHLIKTRGQQVTLRCSPKSGHDTVSWYQQALGQGPQFIFQYYEEEERQRGNFPDRFSGHQFPNYSSELNVNALLLGDSALYLCASSLEGFNEKLFFGSGTQLSVL.

The sample holds a few counts of this clone. J is TRBJ1-2 and V is TRBV5-1, with D perhaps matching TRBD1 (6 bases). Per germline, CDR1 SGHRS and CDR2 YFSETQ. V was shortened by 0 bases and J by 4 bases, with 13 bases between the two germline ends. The CDR3 has 15 residues. In DNA, the CDR3 is TGCGCCAGCAGCTTGGAAGAACAGGGCCTCTATGGCTACACCTTC. Its translation is CASSLEEQGLYGYTF.